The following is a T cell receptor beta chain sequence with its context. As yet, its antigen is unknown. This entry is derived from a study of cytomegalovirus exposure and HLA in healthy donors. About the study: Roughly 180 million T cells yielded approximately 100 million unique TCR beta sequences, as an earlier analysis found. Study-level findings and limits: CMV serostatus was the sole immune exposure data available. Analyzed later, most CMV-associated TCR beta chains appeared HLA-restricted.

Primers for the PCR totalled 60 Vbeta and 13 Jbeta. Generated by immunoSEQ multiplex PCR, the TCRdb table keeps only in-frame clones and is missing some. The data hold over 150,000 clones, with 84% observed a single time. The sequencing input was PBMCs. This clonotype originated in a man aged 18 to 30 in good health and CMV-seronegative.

CDR3 region: CASSIRGNYGYTF. The CDR3 DNA is TGTGCCAGTAGTATTAGGGGGAACTATGGCTACACCTTC. V gene TRBV19 combines with J gene TRBJ1-2, with D perhaps TRBD1 (6 bases). The CDR3 sequence is 13 residues long. Trimming stripped 3 bases from V and 2 bases from J, with 7 bases between. Germline V gene data show CDR1 as LNHDA and CDR2 as SQIVND (reference sequence).